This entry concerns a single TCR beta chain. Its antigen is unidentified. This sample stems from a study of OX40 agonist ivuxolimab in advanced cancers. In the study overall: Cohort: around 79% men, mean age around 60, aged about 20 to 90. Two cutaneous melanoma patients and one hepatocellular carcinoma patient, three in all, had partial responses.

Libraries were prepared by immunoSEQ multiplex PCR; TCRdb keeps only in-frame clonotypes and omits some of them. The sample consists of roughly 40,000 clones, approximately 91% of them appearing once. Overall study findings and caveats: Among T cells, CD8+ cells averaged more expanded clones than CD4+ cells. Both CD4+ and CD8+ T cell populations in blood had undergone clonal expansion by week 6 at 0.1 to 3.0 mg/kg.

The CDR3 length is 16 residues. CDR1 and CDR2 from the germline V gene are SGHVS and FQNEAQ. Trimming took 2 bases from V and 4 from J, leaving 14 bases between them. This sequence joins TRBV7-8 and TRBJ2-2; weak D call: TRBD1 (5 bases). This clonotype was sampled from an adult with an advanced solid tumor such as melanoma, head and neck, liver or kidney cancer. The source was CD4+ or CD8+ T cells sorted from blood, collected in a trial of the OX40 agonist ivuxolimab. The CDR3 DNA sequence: TGTGCCAGCAGCTTACTTGCAGGGATCAGCACCGGGGAGCTGTTTTTT. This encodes CASSLLAGISTGELFF.